This section outlines one TCR beta chain sequence together with its context. The data were produced by immunoSEQ multiplex PCR, yet TCRdb's version contains in-frame clones alone and is incomplete. The table lists 14,000 to 15,000 clones, under 75% of them singletons. The entry originates in a study of T cells after somatic rescue of genetic block. The V gene lost 7 bases and the J gene lost 6 bases, with 13 bases spanning the gap. The germline V gene has CDR1 MNHEY and CDR2 SVGAGI. The CDR3 totals 12 residues. This receptor was obtained from a boy aged 5-17 years. Sequenced: peripheral blood mononuclear cells (PBMCs). This chain links TRBV6-5 with TRBJ2-7, with a weak D call TRBD1 (6 bases). Here the CDR3 reads CASKQGPSEQYF. The CDR3 DNA follows: TGTGCCAGCAAACAGGGCCCTTCCGAGCAGTACTTC.